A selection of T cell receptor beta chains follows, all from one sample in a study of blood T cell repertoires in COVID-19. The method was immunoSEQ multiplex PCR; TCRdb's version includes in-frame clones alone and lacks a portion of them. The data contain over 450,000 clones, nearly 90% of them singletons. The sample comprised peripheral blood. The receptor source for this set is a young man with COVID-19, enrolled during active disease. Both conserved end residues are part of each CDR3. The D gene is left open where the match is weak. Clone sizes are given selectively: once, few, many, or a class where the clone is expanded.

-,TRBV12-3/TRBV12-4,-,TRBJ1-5,CASRTGSNQPQHF,TGTGCCAGCAGAACAGGTAGCAATCAGCCCCAGCATTTT
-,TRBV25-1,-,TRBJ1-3,CASSESLGVGNTIYF,TGTGCCAGCAGTGAATCTTTAGGGGTCGGAAACACCATATATTTT
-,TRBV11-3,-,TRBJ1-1,CASSLGPQNTEAFF,TGTGCCAGCAGCTTAGGTCCCCAGAACACTGAAGCTTTCTTT
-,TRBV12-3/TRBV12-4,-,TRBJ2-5,CASSLPPAETQYF,TGTGCCAGCAGTTTACCCCCTGCGGAGACCCAGTACTTC
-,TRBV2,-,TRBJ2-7,CASSRYGASYEQYF,TGTGCCAGCAGCCGATATGGGGCCTCCTACGAGCAGTACTTC
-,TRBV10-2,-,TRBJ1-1,CASSEWGGVAFF,TGCGCCAGCAGTGAGTGGGGAGGGGTCGCTTTCTTT
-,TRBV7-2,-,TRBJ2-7,CASSFQRDYEQYF,TGTGCCAGCAGCTTCCAACGGGACTACGAGCAGTACTTC
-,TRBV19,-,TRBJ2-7,CASSGVAVAYEQYF,TGTGCCAGTAGTGGGGTAGCGGTCGCCTACGAGCAGTACTTC
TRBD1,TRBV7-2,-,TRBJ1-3,CASSPGTGGAGNTIYF,TGTGCCAGCAGCCCCGGGACAGGGGGGGCTGGAAACACCATATATTTT
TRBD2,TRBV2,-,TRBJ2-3,CASSALAGGTDTQYF,TGTGCCAGCAGTGCCCTAGCGGGGGGCACAGATACGCAGTATTTT
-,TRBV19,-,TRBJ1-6,CASSVIRDSPLHF,TGTGCCAGTAGCGTCATCAGGGATTCACCCCTCCACTTT
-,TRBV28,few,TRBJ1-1,CASSLAYTEAFF,TGTGCCAGCAGTTTGGCTTACACTGAAGCTTTCTTT
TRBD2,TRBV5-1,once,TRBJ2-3,CASSSQPTSGVADTQYF,TGCGCCAGCAGCTCCCAGCCGACTAGCGGGGTGGCAGATACGCAGTATTTT
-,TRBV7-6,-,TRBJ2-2,CASSSNRQNTGELFF,TGTGCCAGCAGCTCCAACCGACAGAACACCGGGGAGCTGTTTTTT
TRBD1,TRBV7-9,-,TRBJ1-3,CASSPTGAGNTIYF,TGTGCCAGCAGCCCCACAGGGGCCGGAAACACCATATATTTT
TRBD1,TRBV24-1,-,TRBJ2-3,CATSDPSGRGLDTQYF,TGTGCCACCAGTGACCCTAGTGGCAGGGGGCTTGATACGCAGTATTTT
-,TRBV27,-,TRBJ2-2,CASSGGPNTGELFF,TGTGCCAGCAGCGGAGGGCCGAACACCGGGGAGCTGTTTTTT
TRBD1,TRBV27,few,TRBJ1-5,CASSSQGARPQHF,TGTGCCAGCAGTTCTCAGGGGGCCCGTCCCCAGCATTTT
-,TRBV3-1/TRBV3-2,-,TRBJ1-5,CASSQTNQPQHF,TGTGCCAGCAGCCAAACTAATCAGCCCCAGCATTTT
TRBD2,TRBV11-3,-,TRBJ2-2,CASILEGLAGGVEGTGELFF,TGTGCCAGCATCCTAGAGGGACTAGCGGGAGGGGTAGAAGGCACCGGGGAGCTGTTTTTT
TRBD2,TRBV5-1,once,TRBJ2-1,CASSPGLAGGAYNEQFF,TGCGCCAGCAGCCCCGGACTAGCGGGAGGTGCCTACAATGAGCAGTTCTTC
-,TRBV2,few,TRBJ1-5,CASSEGRDQPQHF,TGTGCCAGCAGTGAAGGACGGGATCAGCCCCAGCATTTT